This entry describes one T cell receptor (beta chain). Only in-frame clones appear in the TCRdb table, and some are missing; sequencing was by immunoSEQ multiplex PCR. The table records tens of thousands of clones, roughly 89% of them present only once. This sample stems from a study of neoadjuvant nivolumab and ipilimumab in lung cancer. Trimming took 4 bases from V and 0 from J, leaving 14 bases between them. The CDR3 spans 16 residues. Germline CDR1 SGDLS, CDR2 YYNGEE. Sequenced material: peripheral blood, taken before neoadjuvant nivolumab, alone or with ipilimumab. The source is an adult with non-small cell lung cancer. The chain couples TRBV9 to TRBJ1-3; D might be TRBD1 (5 bases). As DNA, the CDR3 is TGTGCCAGCAGCCCTGGGACCCGTGGCTCTGGAAACACCATATATTTT. Residues: CASSPGTRGSGNTIYF.